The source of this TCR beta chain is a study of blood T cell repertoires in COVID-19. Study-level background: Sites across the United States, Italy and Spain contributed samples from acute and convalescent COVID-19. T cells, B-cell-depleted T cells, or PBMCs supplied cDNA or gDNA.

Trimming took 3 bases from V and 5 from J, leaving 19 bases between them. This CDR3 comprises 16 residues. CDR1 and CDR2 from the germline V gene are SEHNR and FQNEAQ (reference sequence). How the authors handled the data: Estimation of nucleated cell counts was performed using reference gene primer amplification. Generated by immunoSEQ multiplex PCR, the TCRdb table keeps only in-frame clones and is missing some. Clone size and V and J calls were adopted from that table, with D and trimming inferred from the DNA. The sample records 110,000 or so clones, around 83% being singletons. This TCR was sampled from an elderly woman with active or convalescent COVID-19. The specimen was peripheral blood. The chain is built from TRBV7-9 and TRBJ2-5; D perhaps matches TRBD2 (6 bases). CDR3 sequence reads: CASSFGGAVRSETQYF. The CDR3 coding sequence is TGTGCCAGCAGCTTCGGGGGTGCGGTGAGGTCGGAGACCCAGTACTTC.